These T cell receptor beta chains were read from a single sample in a study of glioma-infiltrating T cells. TCRdb recomputed calls from the multiplex PCR reads with MiXCR, one row per CDR3 protein. There are about 130,000 distinct CDR3 sequences in the sample; more than 20% occur only once, and around 15% lies in the top ten. The specimen was glioma tissue, nonneoplastic brain tissue, or PBMCs (not recorded which). These receptors all stem from a human donor with low-grade glioma or glioblastoma, undergoing nonglioma brain surgery, or in good health (not recorded which). Both conserved end residues are part of each CDR3. The D gene is left open where the match is weak. Clone size, where shown, is once, few, many, or a class for clones that have expanded.

J | size | D | V | DNA | CDR3
TRBJ2-1 | medium-sized | - | TRBV12-3/TRBV12-4 | TGTGCCAGCAGTTTAGGCGGTTCCTACAATGAGCAGTTCTTC | CASSLGGSYNEQFF
TRBJ1-1 | many | TRBD1 | TRBV6-2/TRBV6-3 | TGTGCCAGCAGTTATAGTGGTCCGGGACAGGGGATGACTTTCTTT | CASSYSGPGQGMTFF
TRBJ2-7 | many | - | TRBV20-1 | TGCAGTGCTTGGGAGGCGAGCGGGCTATACGAGCAGTACTTC | CSAWEASGLYEQYF
TRBJ2-7 | - | TRBD2 | TRBV29-1 | TGCAGCGTTGAAGATAGCGGGGGTTCCTACGAGCAGTACTTC | CSVEDSGGSYEQYF
TRBJ2-5 | many | - | TRBV7-8 | TGTGCCAGCAGCTTAGACTCTTCCCGGGGCCAAGAGACCCAGTACTTC | CASSLDSSRGQETQYF
TRBJ2-3 | many | - | TRBV7-2 | TGTGCCAGCAGCTTAGCGCGGCTAACAGACGGGCAGTATTTT | CASSLARLTDGQYF
TRBJ1-2 | many | - | TRBV20-1 | TGCAGTGCGGAAGGGGGGAACTATGGCTACACCTTC | CSAEGGNYGYTF
TRBJ2-1 | few | TRBD2 | TRBV6-4 | TGTGCCAGCAGTGTCCCCGGGACTAGCGGGAGACGTACCTACAATGAGCAGTTCTTC | CASSVPGTSGRRTYNEQFF
TRBJ1-4 | many | TRBD1 | TRBV7-8 | TGTGCCAGCAGCCCCACAGGGGGCGTAGGAAAACTGTTTTTT | CASSPTGGVGKLFF
TRBJ2-7 | many | TRBD1 | TRBV5-4 | TGTGCCAGCAGCTTGGAACAGGGGAGCGACGAGCAGTACTTC | CASSLEQGSDEQYF
TRBJ1-1 | - | TRBD1 | TRBV7-2 | TGCGCCAGCAGCCAAGAGGGGGCGGCAGGGGCCGCTGAAGCTTTCTTT | CASSQEGAAGAAEAFF
TRBJ2-3 | many | - | TRBV15 | TGTGCCACCAGCAGAGGGACTGCCGGCCCAGATACGCAGTATTTT | CATSRGTAGPDTQYF
TRBJ1-2 | - | - | TRBV10-3 | TGTGCCATCACAAATCCGGGACGGGGTCGTGGCTACACCTTC | CAITNPGRGRGYTF
TRBJ2-5 | - | TRBD2 | TRBV3-1 | TGTGCCAGCAGCCCGGGACTAGCGGGATTTGAGACCCAGTACTTC | CASSPGLAGFETQYF
TRBJ2-1 | - | - | TRBV19 | TGTGCCAGTAGTAAGACGCCGAGCTCCTACAATGAGCAGTTCTTC | CASSKTPSSYNEQFF
TRBJ2-7 | many | - | TRBV7-2 | TGTGCCAGCAGCTTAAATGAGAGGACTATCCCTCAGGAGCAGTACTTC | CASSLNERTIPQEQYF
TRBJ2-7 | many | TRBD1 | TRBV7-2 | TGTGCCAGCAGCTCCGGACAGGGGGCGTTCGACGAGCAGTACTTC | CASSSGQGAFDEQYF
TRBJ2-7 | - | - | TRBV7-8 | TGTGCCACCCGGCTGGCGGACGGAAACTACGAGCAGTACTTC | CATRLADGNYEQYF
TRBJ2-7 | few | - | TRBV4-1 | TGCGCCAGCAGCCTCCAGACCCTTTCCTACGAGCAGTACTTC | CASSLQTLSYEQYF
TRBJ1-3 | many | TRBD1 | TRBV3-1 | TGTGCCAGCAGCCATGCTCGGGACAGGGGGTCTGGAAACACCATATATTTT | CASSHARDRGSGNTIYF
TRBJ1-1 | few | - | TRBV12-3/TRBV12-4 | TGTGCCAGCAGTCCGGACAAGAACACTGAAGCTTTCTTT | CASSPDKNTEAFF
TRBJ1-1 | many | - | TRBV24-1 | TGTGCCACCAGTGATTTGCAGAACACTGAAGCTTTCTTT | CATSDLQNTEAFF
TRBJ2-7 | many | - | TRBV4-1 | TGCGCCAGCAGCCAAGCACAGGGTCCAAGGGTGCAGTACTTC | CASSQAQGPRVQYF
TRBJ2-7 | - | - | TRBV6-5 | TGTGCCAGCAGCTCCCGGGCCTACGGGCAGTACTTC | CASSSRAYGQYF
TRBJ2-1 | few | TRBD2 | TRBV29-1 | TGCAGCGTTGCTAGCGGGGGAAACAATGAGCAGTTCTTC | CSVASGGNNEQFF
TRBJ2-3 | many | - | TRBV4-1 | TGCGCCAGCAGCCAAGGGACCGAGCGGTACACAGATACGCAGTATTTT | CASSQGTERYTDTQYF
TRBJ1-2 | many | TRBD1 | TRBV7-9 | TGTGCCAGCAGCCTGGGACAGTATGGCTACACCTTC | CASSLGQYGYTF
TRBJ2-7 | many | - | TRBV6-1 | TGTGCCAGCAGTGATGGGTACTACGAGCAGTACTTC | CASSDGYYEQYF
TRBJ2-3 | many | TRBD1 | TRBV29-1 | TGCAGCGCTAGACAGGGGGCAGATACGCAGTATTTT | CSARQGADTQYF
TRBJ2-7 | many | TRBD1 | TRBV25-1 | TGTGCCAGCAGTGAATTGGGTACAGGACAGGGAGGATACGAGCAGTACTTC | CASSELGTGQGGYEQYF
TRBJ2-2 | few | TRBD1 | TRBV2 | TGTGCCAGCAGTGAAGCGCGACAGGGGGCTGGACGGACCGGGGAGCTGTTTTTT | CASSEARQGAGRTGELFF
TRBJ2-7 | many | - | TRBV27 | TGTGCCAGCAGTTTACCCCCTCCTCTAGACTACGAGCAGTACTTC | CASSLPPPLDYEQYF
TRBJ1-1 | many | - | TRBV18 | TGTGCCAGTTCCAAGGGTACCCCTGAAGCTTTCTTT | CASSKGTPEAFF
TRBJ1-2 | many | - | TRBV4-1 | TGCGCCAGCAGCCAAGATCAAGGACGGACCGTCATTGGAGGCTACACCTTC | CASSQDQGRTVIGGYTF
TRBJ2-6 | few | - | TRBV5-4 | TGTGCCAGCAGCTTGGGCGGGACTGGGGCCAACGTCCTGACTTTC | CASSLGGTGANVLTF
TRBJ2-3 | few | - | TRBV5-4 | TGTGCCAGCAGCCCCGGTGACACAGATACGCAGTATTTT | CASSPGDTDTQYF
TRBJ2-3 | many | TRBD2 | TRBV5-4 | TGTGCCAGCAGCTCCTTACTAGCGGGAGACCCAGATACGCAGTATTTT | CASSSLLAGDPDTQYF
TRBJ2-3 | - | TRBD2 | TRBV29-1 | TGCAGCGTGACCGGGACTAGCGGAGATTTTAGCACAGATACGCAGTATTTT | CSVTGTSGDFSTDTQYF
TRBJ2-1 | many | - | TRBV25-1 | TGTGCCAGCAGTGAATCGGGCGACTACAATGAGCAGTTCTTC | CASSESGDYNEQFF
TRBJ2-2 | few | TRBD1 | TRBV9 | TGTGCCAGCAGCGCCGTGGACAGGGGATTCACCGGGGAGCTGTTTTTT | CASSAVDRGFTGELFF
TRBJ2-7 | many | - | TRBV24-1 | TGTGCCACCAGTGATACCGGACGGTCCTACGAGCAGTACTTC | CATSDTGRSYEQYF
TRBJ2-7 | many | - | TRBV27 | TGTGCCAGCAGTATCAAGGACACTTACTACGAGCAGTACTTC | CASSIKDTYYEQYF
TRBJ1-1 | many | TRBD1 | TRBV20-1 | TGCAGTGCTACCCCGGGACAGATGAACACTGAAGCTTTCTTT | CSATPGQMNTEAFF
TRBJ2-7 | many | TRBD1 | TRBV28 | TGTGCCAGCAGTTTAAGGGCTTTAAGGGGGCCCGAGCAGTACTTC | CASSLRALRGPEQYF
TRBJ2-7 | many | - | TRBV28 | TGTGCCAGCAGGCCCGCCTTGGGCGGCACCTACGAGCAGTACTTC | CASRPALGGTYEQYF
TRBJ2-7 | many | - | TRBV27 | TGTGCCAGCAGTTCCACCGGGGCCCTACCCCTCGAGCAGTACTTC | CASSSTGALPLEQYF
TRBJ2-7 | many | TRBD2 | TRBV5-1 | TGCGCCAGCAGCACGGGGACTAGCGGATACGAGCAGTACTTC | CASSTGTSGYEQYF
TRBJ2-5 | many | - | TRBV28 | TGTGCCAGCAGTTCCGCGAGAAAGGTAGAAGAGACCCAGTACTTC | CASSSARKVEETQYF
TRBJ1-2 | - | TRBD1 | TRBV5-4 | TGTGCCAGCAGCTCATGGGACAGGGAAGTAACTGGAGGCTACACCTTC | CASSSWDREVTGGYTF
TRBJ2-7 | many | TRBD2 | TRBV5-1 | TGCGCCAGCAGCTTGCCCCTAGCGGGAGCATCCGAGCAGTACTTC | CASSLPLAGASEQYF
TRBJ2-5 | many | - | TRBV29-1 | TGCAGCGGTCAACGAACAGGGTACCAAGAGACCCAGTACTTC | CSGQRTGYQETQYF
TRBJ2-1 | many | - | TRBV6-6 | TGTGCCAGCAGTTACGCGACCGGGACTTTAAGCTCCTACAATGAGCAGTTCTTC | CASSYATGTLSSYNEQFF